This TCR beta chain derives from a study of blood T cell repertoires in COVID-19. Per the original data handling: Researchers report that nucleated cell counts were estimated from reference gene primer amplification. Assay: immunoSEQ multiplex PCR; the TCRdb copy retains only in-frame clones and omits some. V and J calls and clone size are given by that table; D and trimming were obtained from the DNA. The data contain under 70,000 clones, around 87% of them singletons. Seattle cases were enrolled at active infection and followed longitudinally. J gave up 1 base and V 2 bases, and 2 bases lay outside the gene matches. This CDR3 has 14 residues. From germline, CDR1 is SGHNT and CDR2 YYREEE (reference sequence).

The source material was peripheral blood. This chain links TRBV5-4 with TRBJ2-7; 8 positions match TRBD2. This clonotype was sampled from a woman aged 60-75 years with COVID-19, enrolled during active disease. CDR3: CASSFGTRSYEQYF. CDR3 sequence (DNA): TGTGCCAGCAGCTTTGGGACTAGATCCTACGAGCAGTACTTC.